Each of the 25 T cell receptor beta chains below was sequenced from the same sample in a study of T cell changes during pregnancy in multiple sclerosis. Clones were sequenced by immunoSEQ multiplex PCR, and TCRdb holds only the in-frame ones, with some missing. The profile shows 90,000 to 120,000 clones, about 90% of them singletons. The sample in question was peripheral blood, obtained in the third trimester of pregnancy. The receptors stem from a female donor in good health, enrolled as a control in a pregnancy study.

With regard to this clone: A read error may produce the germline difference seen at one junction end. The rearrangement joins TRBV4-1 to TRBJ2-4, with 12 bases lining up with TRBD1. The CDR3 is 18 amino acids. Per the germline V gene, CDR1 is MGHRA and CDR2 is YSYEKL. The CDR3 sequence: CASTQGGQGALGKNIQYF. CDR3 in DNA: TGCGCCAGCACCCAAGGGGGACAGGGGGCATTGGGCAAAAACATTCAGTACTTC.

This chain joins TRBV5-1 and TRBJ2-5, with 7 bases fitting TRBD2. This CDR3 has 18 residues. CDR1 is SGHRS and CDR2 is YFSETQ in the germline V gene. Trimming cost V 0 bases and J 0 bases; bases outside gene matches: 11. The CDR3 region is CASSLVPGGGGYQETQYF. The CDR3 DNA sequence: TGCGCCAGCAGCTTGGTCCCGGGTGGCGGGGGATACCAAGAGACCCAGTACTTC.

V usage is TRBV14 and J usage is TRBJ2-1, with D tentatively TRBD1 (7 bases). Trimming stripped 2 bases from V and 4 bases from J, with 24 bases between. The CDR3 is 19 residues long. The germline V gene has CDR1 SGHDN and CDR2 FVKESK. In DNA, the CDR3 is TGTGCCAGCAGCCAAAGCTTCATTTATCGGGCAGGGGGGTACAATGAGCAGTTCTTC. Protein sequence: CASSQSFIYRAGGYNEQFF.

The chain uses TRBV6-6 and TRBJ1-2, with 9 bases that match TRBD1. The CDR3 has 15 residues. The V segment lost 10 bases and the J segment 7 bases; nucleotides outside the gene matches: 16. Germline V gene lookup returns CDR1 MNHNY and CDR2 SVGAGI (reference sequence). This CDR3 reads CATLTRDRVMGGYTF. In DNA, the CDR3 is TGTGCCACCCTGACCCGGGACAGGGTGATGGGTGGCTACACCTTC.

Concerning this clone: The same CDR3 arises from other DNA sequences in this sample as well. The DNA of the CDR3 is TGTGCCAGCAGTCGACAGGGGCGAAGCGGCTACACCTTC. This sequence encodes CASSRQGRSGYTF. The V and J genes are TRBV27 and TRBJ1-2, with 8 bases aligning to TRBD1. Trimming cost V 5 bases and J 8 bases; bases outside gene matches: 7. Germline CDR1 is MNHEY and CDR2 is SMNVEV (reference sequence). The CDR3 loop spans 13 amino acids.

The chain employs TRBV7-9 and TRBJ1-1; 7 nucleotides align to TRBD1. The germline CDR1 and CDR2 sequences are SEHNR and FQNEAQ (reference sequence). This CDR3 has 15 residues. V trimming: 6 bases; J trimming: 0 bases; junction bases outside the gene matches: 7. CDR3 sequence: CASSFPTGLNTEAFF. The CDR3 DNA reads TGTGCCAGCAGTTTCCCGACAGGGCTGAACACTGAAGCTTTCTTT.

The CDR3 is CASRGIGSSYNSPLHF. Here the CDR3 DNA reads TGTGCCAGCAGGGGGATTGGGAGCTCCTATAATTCACCCCTCCACTTT. The V and J genes are TRBV27 and TRBJ1-6; D not resolved. Germline CDR1 and CDR2: MNHEY and SMNVEV (reference sequence). The CDR3 is 16 residues long. Deletions cut 6 bases from V and 0 bases from J, with 12 bases between.

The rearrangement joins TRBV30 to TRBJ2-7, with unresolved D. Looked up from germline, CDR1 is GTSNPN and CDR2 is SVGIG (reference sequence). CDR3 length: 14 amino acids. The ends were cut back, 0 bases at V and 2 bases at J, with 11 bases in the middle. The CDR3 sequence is CAWSVTKPPYEQYF. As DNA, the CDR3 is TGTGCCTGGAGTGTAACTAAGCCTCCCTACGAGCAGTACTTC.

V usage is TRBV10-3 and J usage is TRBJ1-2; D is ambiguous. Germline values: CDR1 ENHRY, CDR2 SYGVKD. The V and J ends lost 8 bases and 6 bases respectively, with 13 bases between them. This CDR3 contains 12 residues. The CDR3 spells CAIQTVRDGYTF. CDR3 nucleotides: TGTGCCATCCAGACGGTCCGGGATGGCTACACCTTC.

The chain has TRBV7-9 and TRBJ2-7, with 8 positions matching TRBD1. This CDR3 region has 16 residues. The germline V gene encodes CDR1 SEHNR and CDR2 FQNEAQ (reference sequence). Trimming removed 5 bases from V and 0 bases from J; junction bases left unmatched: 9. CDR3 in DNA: TGTGCCAGCAGCCGAAACACAGGGGGGATCTCCTACGAGCAGTACTTC. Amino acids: CASSRNTGGISYEQYF.

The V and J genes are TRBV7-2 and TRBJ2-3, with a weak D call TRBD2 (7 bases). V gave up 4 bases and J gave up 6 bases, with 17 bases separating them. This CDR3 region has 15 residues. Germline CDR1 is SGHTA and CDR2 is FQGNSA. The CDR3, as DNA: TGTGCCAGCAGCTCGTACCATCGGGGGGCTGATACGCAGTATTTT. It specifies CASSSYHRGADTQYF.

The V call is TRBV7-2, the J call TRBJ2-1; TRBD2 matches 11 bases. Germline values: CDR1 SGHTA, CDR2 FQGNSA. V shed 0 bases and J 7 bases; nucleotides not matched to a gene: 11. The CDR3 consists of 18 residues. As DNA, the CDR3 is TGTGCCAGCAGCTTAGCGCTTCTAGCGGGGGGCCAGGGGAATGAGCAGTTCTTC. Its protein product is CASSLALLAGGQGNEQFF. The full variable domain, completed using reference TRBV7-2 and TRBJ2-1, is GAGVSQSPSNKVTEKGKDVELRCDPISGHTALYWYRQSLGQGLEFLIYFQGNSAPDKSGLPSDRFSAERTGGSVSTLTIQRTQQEDSAVYLCASSLALLAGGQGNEQFFGPGTRLTVL.

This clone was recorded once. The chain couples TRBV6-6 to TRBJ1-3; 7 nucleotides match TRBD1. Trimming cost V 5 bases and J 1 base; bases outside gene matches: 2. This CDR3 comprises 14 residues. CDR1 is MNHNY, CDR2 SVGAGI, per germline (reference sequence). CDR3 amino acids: CASSRQGSGNTIYF. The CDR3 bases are TGTGCCAGCAGTAGACAGGGATCTGGAAACACCATATATTTT.

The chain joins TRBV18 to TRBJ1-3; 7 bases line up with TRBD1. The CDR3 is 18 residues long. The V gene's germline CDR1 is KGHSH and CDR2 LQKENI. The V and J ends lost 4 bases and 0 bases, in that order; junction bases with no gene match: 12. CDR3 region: CASSRLSSDRTSGNTIYF. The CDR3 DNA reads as TGTGCCAGCTCACGCCTCAGTTCGGACAGGACCTCTGGAAACACCATATATTTT.

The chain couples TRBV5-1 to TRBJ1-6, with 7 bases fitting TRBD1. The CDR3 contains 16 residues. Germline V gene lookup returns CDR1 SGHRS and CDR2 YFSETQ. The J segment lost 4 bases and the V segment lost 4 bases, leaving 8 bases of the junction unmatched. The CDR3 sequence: CASSASGTEYNSPLHF. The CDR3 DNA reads TGCGCCAGCAGCGCGTCCGGGACAGAGTATAATTCACCCCTCCACTTT.

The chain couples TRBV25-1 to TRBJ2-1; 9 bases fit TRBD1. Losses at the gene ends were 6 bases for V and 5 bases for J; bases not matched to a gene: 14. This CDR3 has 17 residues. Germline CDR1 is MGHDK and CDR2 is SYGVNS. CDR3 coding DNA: TGTGCCAGCAGAGCGGGCTGGGGACAGGGCAGGGACAATGAGCAGTTCTTC. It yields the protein CASRAGWGQGRDNEQFF.

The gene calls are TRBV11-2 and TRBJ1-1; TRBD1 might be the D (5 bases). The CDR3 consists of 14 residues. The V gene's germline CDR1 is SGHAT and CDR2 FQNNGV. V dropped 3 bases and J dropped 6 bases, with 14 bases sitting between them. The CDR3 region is CASSFRGEDAEAFF. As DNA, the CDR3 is TGTGCCAGCAGCTTTCGGGGGGAAGACGCTGAAGCTTTCTTT.

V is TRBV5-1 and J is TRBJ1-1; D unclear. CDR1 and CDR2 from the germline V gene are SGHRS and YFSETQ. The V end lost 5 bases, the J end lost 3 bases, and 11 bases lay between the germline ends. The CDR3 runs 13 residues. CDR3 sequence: CASRRASDTEAFF. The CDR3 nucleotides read TGCGCCAGCAGGAGGGCGAGCGACACTGAAGCTTTCTTT.

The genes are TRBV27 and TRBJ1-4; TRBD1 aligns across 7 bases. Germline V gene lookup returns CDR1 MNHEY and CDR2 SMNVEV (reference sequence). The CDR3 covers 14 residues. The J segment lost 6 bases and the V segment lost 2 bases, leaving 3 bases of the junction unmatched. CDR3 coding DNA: TGTGCCAGCAGTTTAGGAGGGGGCGATGAAAAACTGTTTTTT. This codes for CASSLGGGDEKLFF.

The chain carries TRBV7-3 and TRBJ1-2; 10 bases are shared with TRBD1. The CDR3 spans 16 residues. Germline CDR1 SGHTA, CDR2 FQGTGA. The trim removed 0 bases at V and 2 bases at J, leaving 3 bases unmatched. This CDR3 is CASSLTGGQGNYGYTF. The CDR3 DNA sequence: TGTGCCAGCAGCTTAACAGGGGGACAGGGGAACTATGGCTACACCTTC.

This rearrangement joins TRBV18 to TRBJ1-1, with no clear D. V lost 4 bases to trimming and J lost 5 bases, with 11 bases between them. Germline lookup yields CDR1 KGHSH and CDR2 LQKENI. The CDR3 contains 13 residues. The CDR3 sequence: CASSLEGGTEAFF. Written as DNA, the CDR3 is TGTGCCAGCTCACTCGAGGGTGGGACTGAAGCTTTCTTT.

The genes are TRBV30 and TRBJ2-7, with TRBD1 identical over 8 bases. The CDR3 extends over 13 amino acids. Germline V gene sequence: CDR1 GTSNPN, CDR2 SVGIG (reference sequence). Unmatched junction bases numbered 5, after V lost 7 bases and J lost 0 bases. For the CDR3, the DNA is TGTGCCTCAAGGACAGGGACCTCCTACGAGCAGTACTTC. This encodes CASRTGTSYEQYF.

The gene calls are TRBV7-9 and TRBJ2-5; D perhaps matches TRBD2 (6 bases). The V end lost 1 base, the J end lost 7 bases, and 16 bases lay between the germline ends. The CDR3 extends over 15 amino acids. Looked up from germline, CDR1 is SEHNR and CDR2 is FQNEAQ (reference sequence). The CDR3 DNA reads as TGTGCCAGCAGCTTAGTGTCGGGAGCATCTTGGACCCAGTACTTC. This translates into CASSLVSGASWTQYF.

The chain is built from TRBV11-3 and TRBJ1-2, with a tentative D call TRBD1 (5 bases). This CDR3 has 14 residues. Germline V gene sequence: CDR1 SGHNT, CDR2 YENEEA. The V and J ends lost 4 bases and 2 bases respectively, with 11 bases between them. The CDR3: CASSSDIRNYGYTF. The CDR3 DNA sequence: TGTGCCAGCAGCTCGGACATCCGGAACTATGGCTACACCTTC. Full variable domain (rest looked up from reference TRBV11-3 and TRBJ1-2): EAGVVQSPRYKIIEKKQPVAFWCNPISGHNTLYWYLQNLGQGPELLIRYENEEAVDDSQLPKDRFSAERLKGVDSTLKIQPAELGDSAVYLCASSSDIRNYGYTFGSGTRLTVV.

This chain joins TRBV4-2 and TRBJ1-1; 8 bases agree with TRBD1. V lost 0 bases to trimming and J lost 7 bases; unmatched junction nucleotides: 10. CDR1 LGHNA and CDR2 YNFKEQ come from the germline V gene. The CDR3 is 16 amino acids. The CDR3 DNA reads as TGTGCCAGCAGCCAAGATGCCGACAGGGGTGGAAATGAAGCTTTCTTT. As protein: CASSQDADRGGNEAFF.